Below are 19 T cell receptor beta chains sequenced from a single sample in a study of shared clonotypes between healthy human individuals. This table comes from immunoSEQ multiplex PCR, and its TCRdb copy is limited to in-frame clones, with some not included. The table includes about 1 million clones, roughly 80% detected once. The source material was memory CD4+ T cells sorted from blood. This sample's subset: CD45RA-negative fraction. These receptors came from a man in his late teens or twenties in good health.

The rearrangement joins TRBV7-8 to TRBJ1-4; D is ambiguous. Germline CDR1 and CDR2: SGHVS and FQNEAQ. This CDR3 spans 13 amino acids. Trimming cost V 5 bases and J 4 bases, with 8 bases left between them. The CDR3 DNA reads as TGTGCCAGCAGCGGGCAGCTTAATGAAAAACTGTTTTTT. Its protein is CASSGQLNEKLFF.

CDR3 in DNA: TGTGCTAGTGGTTCCGGAGGACAGGCGCAAGAGACCCAGTACTTC. Translation gives CASGSGGQAQETQYF. The chain carries TRBV12-5 and TRBJ2-5; the match to TRBD1 covers 7 bases. The CDR3 contains 15 residues. V was pared by 4 bases and J by 2 bases, with 7 bases of the junction left unmatched. CDR1 LGHNT and CDR2 FRNRAP come from the germline V gene.

The V gene is TRBV30, the J gene TRBJ1-4; D gene uncertain. V shed 5 bases and J shed 1 base, with 8 bases lying between them. Germline V gene lookup returns CDR1 GTSNPN and CDR2 SVGIG (reference sequence). CDR3 length: 13 amino acids. This chain's CDR3 is CAWGEQTNEKLFF. The CDR3 bases are TGTGCCTGGGGAGAACAAACTAATGAAAAACTGTTTTTT.

The rearrangement uses TRBV4-1 and TRBJ2-7; maybe TRBD1 (6 bases). From germline, CDR1 is MGHRA and CDR2 YSYEKL. Trimming shortened V by 4 bases and J by 8 bases, and 15 bases separated the two germline ends. CDR3 length: 13 residues. This chain's CDR3 is CASSPTPGQKQYF. The CDR3, as DNA: TGCGCCAGCAGCCCGACCCCTGGACAGAAGCAGTACTTC.

This rearrangement joins TRBV19 to TRBJ1-3, with D unclear. Germline V CDR1 and CDR2: LNHDA, SQIVND (reference sequence). The germline V and J ends were trimmed by 2 bases and 2 bases, with 10 bases remaining between them. This CDR3 contains 15 residues. The CDR3 DNA reads TGTGCCAGTAGTATAACGGCCTCTCCTGGAAACACCATATATTTT. Its translation: CASSITASPGNTIYF.

The genes are TRBV2 and TRBJ1-2, with D possibly TRBD1 on 5 matching bases. This CDR3 has 13 amino acids. V dropped 0 bases and J dropped 6 bases, with 8 bases sitting between them. Per the germline V gene, CDR1 is SNHLY and CDR2 is FYNNEI. This CDR3 reads CASSEAGLDGYTF. The CDR3 region has the DNA TGTGCCAGCAGTGAAGCGGGACTGGATGGCTACACCTTC.

This rearrangement joins TRBV9 to TRBJ2-5; D remains unclear. The CDR3 consists of 16 residues. From germline, CDR1 is SGDLS and CDR2 YYNGEE. V lost 4 bases to trimming and J lost 4 bases, with 20 bases between them. The CDR3 DNA follows: TGTGCCAGCAGCCCCTACTCCGGGCAGACCCGAGAGACCCAGTACTTC. Translated, it gives CASSPYSGQTRETQYF.

In its sample, this clone was seen once. The junction departs from the called germline gene at one end, perhaps through a read error. The rearrangement joins TRBV7-9 to TRBJ2-5; maybe TRBD2 (6 bases). The CDR3 has 15 residues. From germline, CDR1 is SEHNR and CDR2 FQNEAQ (reference sequence). The CDR3 here is CASSLGGLTGEAQYF. In DNA form, the CDR3 reads TGTGCCAGCAGCTTAGGTGGACTTACGGGAGAGGCCCAGTACTTC.

This sequence joins TRBV7-2 and TRBJ1-2; D not certain. The germline gives CDR1 SGHTA, CDR2 FQGNSA. With 5 bases removed from V and 7 bases from J, the gap between germline ends came to 20 bases. The CDR3 totals 15 residues. CDR3 loop: CASSRPGRVRTGYTF. The CDR3, as DNA: TGTGCCAGCAGCCGACCGGGGAGGGTGCGAACTGGCTACACCTTC.

This clone occurred once. The chain combines TRBV7-9 with TRBJ1-6, with TRBD1 identical over 7 bases. With V trimmed by 2 bases and J by 0 bases, 1 base remained unmatched. Looked up from germline, CDR1 is SEHNR and CDR2 is FQNEAQ (reference sequence). The CDR3 totals 16 residues. The CDR3 DNA reads TGTGCCAGCAGCTTAAGGGACAGCTCCTATAATTCACCCCTCCACTTT. This translates into CASSLRDSSYNSPLHF.

The rearrangement uses TRBV6-1 and TRBJ2-7, with 11 bases that match TRBD1. V lost 6 bases, J lost 4 bases, and 8 bases stayed unmatched. Germline assignment: CDR1 MNHNS and CDR2 SASEGT. The CDR3 spans 15 residues. Written as DNA, the CDR3 is TGTGCCAGCAGCCGCCGGACAGGGGGCAAGTACGAGCAGTACTTC. Amino acid sequence: CASSRRTGGKYEQYF.

The chain links TRBV2 to TRBJ1-6; TRBD1 matches at 10 bases. V was pared by 6 bases and J by 7 bases, with 9 bases of the junction left unmatched. The germline gives CDR1 SNHLY, CDR2 FYNNEI. This CDR3 contains 16 residues. CDR3 nucleotides: TGTGCCAGCAGAGGCCCAGGACAGGGGGGCAATTCACCCCTCCACTTT. This codes for CASRGPGQGGNSPLHF.

This clone occurred once. The chain is built from TRBV28 and TRBJ2-3; D unresolved. Germline CDR1 is MDHEN and CDR2 is SYDVKM. V lost 6 bases, J lost 3 bases, and 10 bases lay in between. This CDR3 has 13 amino acids. CDR3 protein: CASSGRRTDTQYF. The CDR3 nucleotides are TGTGCCAGCAGCGGGCGTAGAACAGATACGCAGTATTTT.

The chain carries TRBV28 and TRBJ1-5; D possibly corresponds to TRBD1 (6 bases). The CDR3 sequence is 15 residues long. V was trimmed by 6 bases and J by 2 bases, leaving 14 bases between them. Germline V gives CDR1 MDHEN, CDR2 SYDVKM. The CDR3 DNA is TGTGCCAGCAGCTGGGGGGCAGGGGGCAATCAGCCCCAGCATTTT. Translation: CASSWGAGGNQPQHF.

This chain links TRBV5-1 with TRBJ2-3; 11 nucleotides align to TRBD2. Unmatched junction bases numbered 13, after V lost 3 bases and J lost 4 bases. Germline V gene data show CDR1 as SGHRS and CDR2 as YFSETQ. There are 18 residues in the CDR3. The CDR3 DNA reads TGCGCCAGCAGCTCCCAGCCCTCCGGGACTAGCGGTGCAGATACGCAGTATTTT. Translation gives CASSSQPSGTSGADTQYF.

This clone was detected a few times. This rearrangement joins TRBV10-3 to TRBJ2-2; D might be TRBD1 (5 bases). Germline-derived CDR1 and CDR2 are ENHRY and SYGVKD. The CDR3 loop spans 14 amino acids. The V end was cut by 8 bases, the J end by 8 bases, with 18 bases between. The CDR3 loop is CAIASSISGGELFF. Written as DNA, the CDR3 is TGTGCCATCGCCTCCTCCATATCAGGGGGGGAGCTGTTTTTT.

V and J are TRBV7-2 and TRBJ2-1; TRBD1 aligns across 8 bases. V was clipped by 1 base and J by 7 bases; unmatched bases: 9. This CDR3 comprises 16 residues. The V gene's germline CDR1 is SGHTA and CDR2 FQGNSA. The CDR3: CASSLVGQGARNEQFF. The CDR3 DNA is TGTGCCAGCAGCTTAGTTGGGCAGGGGGCGAGAAATGAGCAGTTCTTC. The full variable domain, in which reference TRBV7-2 and TRBJ2-1 provide the parts outside the CDR3, is GAGVSQSPSNKVTEKGKDVELRCDPISGHTALYWYRQSLGQGLEFLIYFQGNSAPDKSGLPSDRFSAERTGGSVSTLTIQRTQQEDSAVYLCASSLVGQGARNEQFFGPGTRLTVL.

This clone showed up just a few times. This chain connects TRBV7-2 to TRBJ2-1; D not certain. V dropped 0 bases and J dropped 8 bases, with 8 bases sitting between them. Germline V lookup: CDR1 SGHTA, CDR2 FQGNSA. This CDR3 spans 13 amino acids. CDR3 sequence: CASSLAGSHEQFF. As DNA, the CDR3 is TGTGCCAGCAGCTTAGCGGGATCGCATGAGCAGTTCTTC. Combining the CDR3 with reference TRBV7-2 and TRBJ2-1 gives the whole variable domain GAGVSQSPSNKVTEKGKDVELRCDPISGHTALYWYRQSLGQGLEFLIYFQGNSAPDKSGLPSDRFSAERTGGSVSTLTIQRTQQEDSAVYLCASSLAGSHEQFFGPGTRLTVL.

This clone was observed a single time. This chain joins TRBV29-1 and TRBJ1-1; 10 positions agree with TRBD1. Germline V CDR1 and CDR2: SQVTM, ANQGSEA. J was trimmed by 10 bases and V by 7 bases; bases with no gene match: 9. This CDR3 comprises 12 residues. In nucleotides, the CDR3 is TGCAGCGGGATTGGACAGGGGGGGCGAGCTTTCTTT. It translates to CSGIGQGGRAFF. Drawing the rest from reference TRBV29-1 and TRBJ1-1, the complete variable domain is SAVISQKPSRDICQRGTSLTIQCQVDSQVTMMFWYRQQPGQSLTLIATANQGSEATYESGFVIDKFPISRPNLTFSTLTVSNMSPEDSSIYLCSGIGQGGRAFFGQGTRLTVV.